Listed here are 32 T cell receptor beta chains from one sample, sequenced in a study of tumor-infiltrating lymphocytes in localized non-small cell lung cancer. Assay: immunoSEQ multiplex PCR; the TCRdb copy retains only in-frame clones and omits some. Of about 13,000 clones listed, 68% are singletons. The sample taken for sequencing was uninvolved lung tissue not adjacent to the tumor. The receptors derive from a human donor with non-small cell lung cancer.

V usage is TRBV28 and J usage is TRBJ2-5, with 10 bases aligning to TRBD2. Unmatched junction bases numbered 7, after V lost 7 bases and J lost 2 bases. The CDR3 runs to 15 residues. Germline V gene data show CDR1 as MDHEN and CDR2 as SYDVKM. The CDR3 coding sequence is TGTGCCAGCATCAAGGGACTAGCGTTTCAAGAGACCCAGTACTTC. Translated: CASIKGLAFQETQYF.

The chain carries TRBV7-7 and TRBJ1-3; the match to TRBD1 covers 7 bases. J lost 4 bases, V lost 5 bases, and 8 bases had no gene match. CDR1 is SSHAT and CDR2 is FNYEAQ in the germline V gene (reference sequence). There are 15 residues in the CDR3. CDR3 DNA: TGTGCCAGCAGCCCGTCGACAGGGATAGGAAACACCATATATTTT. Its translation is CASSPSTGIGNTIYF.

V usage is TRBV2 and J usage is TRBJ1-5; perhaps TRBD1 as D (6 bases). The CDR3 totals 14 residues. V shed 6 bases and J shed 4 bases, with 13 bases lying between them. Germline lookup yields CDR1 SNHLY and CDR2 FYNNEI. As DNA, the CDR3 is TGTGCCAGCAGATGGGTGGGGGCAAATCAGCCCCAGCATTTT. The encoded protein is CASRWVGANQPQHF.

The chain employs TRBV5-4 and TRBJ1-2; no reliable D call. V lost 0 bases and J lost 4, with 13 bases in between. Germline loops: CDR1 SGHNT, CDR2 YYREEE (reference sequence). The CDR3 is 15 amino acids. The chain's CDR3 is CASSLAKDLPYGYTF. The CDR3 bases are TGTGCCAGCAGCTTGGCAAAAGACTTGCCCTATGGCTACACCTTC.

The V call is TRBV7-2, the J call TRBJ1-6; D unclear. This CDR3 has 13 residues. Germline CDR1 and CDR2: SGHTA and FQGNSA. V was cut by 3 bases and J by 8 bases, with 8 bases left in between. CDR3 coding DNA: TGTGCCAGCAGCTTGTACTGGGATTCACCCCTCCACTTT. It yields the protein CASSLYWDSPLHF. The full variable domain, rest sourced from reference TRBV7-2 and TRBJ1-6, is GAGVSQSPSNKVTEKGKDVELRCDPISGHTALYWYRQSLGQGLEFLIYFQGNSAPDKSGLPSDRFSAERTGGSVSTLTIQRTQQEDSAVYLCASSLYWDSPLHFGNGTRLTVT.

The genes are TRBV7-9 and TRBJ2-2; 9 nucleotides align to TRBD1. The J segment lost 1 base and the V segment lost 5 bases, leaving 8 bases of the junction unmatched. The CDR3 has 17 residues. Germline CDR1 reads SEHNR; CDR2 reads FQNEAQ (reference sequence). CDR3 sequence reads: CASSPSPGQGNTGELFF. DNA of the CDR3: TGTGCCAGCAGCCCATCTCCGGGACAGGGGAACACCGGGGAGCTGTTTTTT.

This clone was counted between two and nine times. The chain combines TRBV18 with TRBJ2-7; D remains unclear. CDR1 KGHSH and CDR2 LQKENI come from the germline V gene. The CDR3 spans 13 residues. Trimming took off 2 bases at V and 3 bases at J, with 8 bases between the two ends. The CDR3 loop reads CASSPGPIYEQYF. The CDR3 coding sequence is TGTGCCAGCTCACCAGGTCCGATCTACGAGCAGTACTTC. Based on the CDR3 plus reference TRBV18 and TRBJ2-7, the full variable domain is NAGVMQNPRHLVRRRGQEARLRCSPMKGHSHVYWYRQLPEEGLKFMVYLQKENIIDESGMPKERFSAEFPKEGPSILRIQQVVRGDSAAYFCASSPGPIYEQYFGPGTRLTVT.

The rearrangement uses TRBV6-5 and TRBJ1-3, with 7 bases lining up with TRBD1. CDR1 and CDR2 (germline): MNHEY, SVGAGI. The trim removed 5 bases at V and 4 bases at J, leaving 2 bases unmatched. This CDR3 contains 13 residues. This CDR3 reads CASSVDRGNTIYF. The CDR3 region has the DNA TGTGCCAGCAGTGTGGACAGGGGAAACACCATATATTTT.

This clone is labeled medium-sized. The CDR3 DNA reads as TGTGCCAGTAGGACAGGGTCGTCTGGAAACACCATATATTTT. This encodes CASRTGSSGNTIYF. The genes are TRBV19 and TRBJ1-3; TRBD1 agrees at 7 bases. This CDR3 comprises 14 residues. After removal of 6 bases from V and 1 base from J, the junction contained 3 bases not matched to a gene. Germline CDR1 LNHDA, CDR2 SQIVND (reference sequence).

The rearrangement uses TRBV19 and TRBJ1-1; 7 positions match TRBD1. V dropped 6 bases and J dropped 1; count of bases not matched to a gene: 2. Per germline, CDR1 LNHDA and CDR2 SQIVND (reference sequence). The CDR3 contains 13 residues. CDR3: CASSDRENTEAFF. CDR3 nucleotide sequence: TGTGCCAGTAGCGACAGGGAGAACACTGAAGCTTTCTTT.

V is TRBV6-6 and J is TRBJ1-1; 8 nucleotides align to TRBD1. The CDR3 consists of 16 residues. Germline V gives CDR1 MNHNY, CDR2 SVGAGI (reference sequence). The ends lost 1 base at V and 0 bases at J; junction bases unmatched: 4. CDR3 loop: CASSYWTGRMNTEAFF. In nucleotides, the CDR3 is TGTGCCAGCAGTTACTGGACAGGGCGGATGAACACTGAAGCTTTCTTT.

The chain links TRBV6-6 to TRBJ2-1; TRBD2 matches at 7 bases. The CDR3 loop spans 15 amino acids. The germline V gene has CDR1 MNHNY and CDR2 SVGAGI (reference sequence). The J segment lost 9 bases and the V segment lost 0 bases, leaving 8 bases of the junction unmatched. The chain's CDR3 is CASSYSMTSPGEQFF. In nucleotides, the CDR3 is TGTGCCAGCAGTTACTCGATGACTAGCCCGGGTGAGCAGTTCTTC.

The V gene is TRBV2, the J gene TRBJ1-2; D is perhaps TRBD1 (6 bases). In germline, CDR1 is SNHLY, CDR2 FYNNEI. Trimming cost V 3 bases and J 8 bases, with 16 bases left between them. CDR3 length: 14 residues. CDR3: CASSERQGTKGYTF. CDR3 sequence (DNA): TGTGCCAGCAGTGAGCGGCAGGGGACAAAGGGCTACACCTTC. Variable domain in full (rest from reference TRBV2 and TRBJ1-2): EPEVTQTPSHQVTQMGQEVILRCVPISNHLYFYWYRQILGQKVEFLVSFYNNEISEKSEIFDDQFSVERPDGSNFTLKIRSTKLEDSAMYFCASSERQGTKGYTFGSGTRLTVV.

The chain is built from TRBV11-2 and TRBJ2-7, with D perhaps TRBD2 (7 bases). The CDR3 is 13 amino acids. Per germline, CDR1 SGHAT and CDR2 FQNNGV. V was trimmed by 10 bases and J by 1 base, leaving 14 bases between them. The CDR3 DNA is TGTGCCACTTCGGGGGGCAGGTCCTACGAGCAGTACTTC. Translated: CATSGGRSYEQYF.

The chain has TRBV28 and TRBJ1-6; 7 nucleotides align to TRBD1. Germline V gene data show CDR1 as MDHEN and CDR2 as SYDVKM. The CDR3 extends over 16 amino acids. The ends lost 6 bases at V and 10 bases at J; junction bases unmatched: 15. CDR3 nucleotides: TGTGCCAGCAGCCGACAGGGTACCACCCCGGGATCACCCCTCCACTTT. It specifies CASSRQGTTPGSPLHF.

The chain carries TRBV5-1 and TRBJ1-1; no firm D call. V was cut by 2 bases and J by 5 bases, with 10 bases left in between. In germline, CDR1 is SGHRS, CDR2 YFSETQ. CDR3 size: 13 residues. As DNA, the CDR3 is TGCGCCAGCAGCTTAGTCCTTGGGACTGAAGCTTTCTTT. Translated, it gives CASSLVLGTEAFF. Together with reference TRBV5-1 and TRBJ1-1, the CDR3 gives the full variable domain: KAGVTQTPRYLIKTRGQQVTLSCSPISGHRSVSWYQQTPGQGLQFLFEYFSETQRNKGNFPGRFSGRQFSNSRSEMNVSTLELGDSALYLCASSLVLGTEAFFGQGTRLTVV.

The chain carries TRBV7-7 and TRBJ2-1; TRBD1 matches 7 bases. V lost 2 bases to trimming and J lost 15 bases; unmatched junction nucleotides: 13. CDR3 size: 14 residues. Per germline, CDR1 SSHAT and CDR2 FNYEAQ (reference sequence). CDR3 region: CASSLTQTRDSLFF. The CDR3 DNA sequence: TGTGCCAGCAGCTTAACCCAAACCCGGGACAGTCTGTTCTTC.

This clone turned up a few times. J is TRBJ1-4 and V is TRBV4-1, with D uncertain. V gave up 1 base and J gave up 1 base, with 10 bases separating them. The CDR3 totals 16 residues. Germline V gene lookup returns CDR1 MGHRA and CDR2 YSYEKL. This CDR3 reads CASSQGRRGTNEKLFF. The DNA of the CDR3 is TGCGCCAGCAGCCAAGGCAGAAGAGGAACTAATGAAAAACTGTTTTTT.

V usage is TRBV6-1 and J usage is TRBJ1-1, with D perhaps matching TRBD1 (6 bases). Deletions cut 6 bases from V and 8 bases from J, with 13 bases between. This CDR3 contains 12 residues. Germline V gene data show CDR1 as MNHNS and CDR2 as SASEGT. The CDR3: CASRRLTGEAFF. CDR3 nucleotides: TGTGCCAGCAGGAGACTGACAGGCGAAGCTTTCTTT.

J is TRBJ1-6 and V is TRBV6-1; unclear D gene. Deletions cut 1 base from V and 10 bases from J, with 14 bases between. Germline V CDR1 and CDR2: MNHNS, SASEGT. This CDR3 is 15 amino acids long. The CDR3 DNA sequence: TGTGCCAGCAGTGAAGGCGCCAGCCCCAGGTCACCCCTCCACTTT. It encodes CASSEGASPRSPLHF.

This sequence joins TRBV28 and TRBJ2-1; 8 bases fit TRBD2. J lost 3 bases, V lost 5 bases, and 6 bases had no gene match. Per the germline V gene, CDR1 is MDHEN and CDR2 is SYDVKM. This CDR3 has 15 residues. CDR3 coding DNA: TGTGCCAGCAGTAGGCTAGCGGGCGTCTACAATGAGCAGTTCTTC. It specifies CASSRLAGVYNEQFF.

V gene TRBV7-2 combines with J gene TRBJ2-3; D unresolved. The CDR3 totals 14 residues. V dropped 1 base and J dropped 5 bases, with 10 bases sitting between them. Looked up from germline, CDR1 is SGHTA and CDR2 is FQGNSA. In DNA, the CDR3 is TGTGCCAGCAGCTTAGGGGGTCACAAAGATACGCAGTATTTT. It is translated as CASSLGGHKDTQYF.

This chain joins TRBV6-1 and TRBJ2-5; D is unresolved. V dropped 3 bases and J dropped 4 bases, with 15 bases sitting between them. The CDR3 length is 15 residues. CDR1 and CDR2 (germline): MNHNS, SASEGT. CDR3 coding DNA: TGTGCCAGCAGTGATTCCCAAGCTACCCGAGAGACCCAGTACTTC. Protein product: CASSDSQATRETQYF.

V and J are TRBV7-2 and TRBJ2-5; 9 bases agree with TRBD1. There are 14 residues in the CDR3. Losses at the gene ends were 5 bases for V and 4 bases for J; bases not matched to a gene: 5. Germline V CDR1 and CDR2: SGHTA, FQGNSA. As DNA, the CDR3 is TGTGCCAGCAGCCGGGACAGGGCGGCAGAGACCCAGTACTTC. Encoded protein: CASSRDRAAETQYF.

Worth noting for this clone: This sample also contains other DNA sequences that code for the same CDR3. The chain recombines TRBV2 with TRBJ1-3; TRBD1 matches 8 bases. The CDR3 extends over 15 amino acids. The germline gives CDR1 SNHLY, CDR2 FYNNEI. V dropped 5 bases and J dropped 4; count of bases not matched to a gene: 7. In DNA form, the CDR3 reads TGTGCCAGCAGTATGGACAGGGTGGCAGGAAACACCATATATTTT. Amino acid sequence: CASSMDRVAGNTIYF. The whole variable domain, filled in from reference TRBV2 and TRBJ1-3, reads EPEVTQTPSHQVTQMGQEVILRCVPISNHLYFYWYRQILGQKVEFLVSFYNNEISEKSEIFDDQFSVERPDGSNFTLKIRSTKLEDSAMYFCASSMDRVAGNTIYFGEGSWLTVV.

This chain uses TRBV5-8 with TRBJ1-1, with D hard to call. Trimming left V 1 base short and J 1 base short, with 11 bases between. This CDR3 has 15 residues. Germline V gene data show CDR1 as SGHTS and CDR2 as YDEGEE. Here the CDR3 DNA reads TGTGCCAGCAGCTTGTACGGACGGCAGAACACTGAAGCTTTCTTT. Translated: CASSLYGRQNTEAFF. Looking up the rest from reference TRBV5-8 and TRBJ1-1 gives the full variable domain: EAGVTQSPTHLIKTRGQQATLRCSPISGHTSVYWYQQALGLGLQFLLWYDEGEERNRGNFPPRFSGRQFPNYSSELNVNALELEDSALYLCASSLYGRQNTEAFFGQGTRLTVV.

The chain recombines TRBV5-1 with TRBJ2-2; possible D gene TRBD2, 5 bases. CDR1 and CDR2 (germline): SGHRS, YFSETQ. CDR3 length: 16 amino acids. V lost 0 bases to trimming and J lost 5 bases, with 14 bases between them. CDR3 protein: CASSLAGLARTGELFF. CDR3 sequence (DNA): TGCGCCAGCAGCTTGGCCGGCCTAGCACGAACCGGGGAGCTGTTTTTT.

This chain joins TRBV5-8 and TRBJ2-5; 7 bases map to TRBD2. The germline V gene has CDR1 SGHTS and CDR2 YDEGEE. This CDR3 comprises 18 residues. V trimming: 3 bases; J trimming: 3 bases; junction bases outside the gene matches: 17. The CDR3: CASSSGMIMGGEEETQYF. CDR3 nucleotide sequence: TGTGCCAGCAGCTCCGGGATGATAATGGGAGGGGAGGAAGAGACCCAGTACTTC.

The rearrangement uses TRBV9 and TRBJ1-2; a possible D gene is TRBD1 (5 bases). CDR1 and CDR2 (germline): SGDLS, YYNGEE. This CDR3 contains 15 residues. Deletions cut 0 bases from V and 6 bases from J, with 15 bases between. Written as DNA, the CDR3 is TGTGCCAGCAGCGTAGAGGTTCGGGGGGTCGATGGCTACACCTTC. It specifies CASSVEVRGVDGYTF.

This clone came up a few times. J is TRBJ2-1 and V is TRBV5-1; 9 positions match TRBD1. From germline, CDR1 is SGHRS and CDR2 YFSETQ. V trimming: 0 bases; J trimming: 5 bases; junction bases outside the gene matches: 0. This CDR3 region has 14 residues. In DNA form, the CDR3 reads TGCGCCAGCAGCTTGGGGACAGGGGACAATGAGCAGTTCTTC. This encodes CASSLGTGDNEQFF.

J is TRBJ2-6 and V is TRBV6-1; 12 bases align to TRBD2. Germline lookup yields CDR1 MNHNS and CDR2 SASEGT. CDR3 size: 17 residues. Trimming cost V 4 bases and J 3 bases; bases outside gene matches: 4. This CDR3 reads CASSAPSGRGGANVLTF. The DNA for the CDR3 is TGTGCCAGCAGTGCCCCTAGCGGGAGGGGTGGGGCCAACGTCCTGACTTTC.

The chain links TRBV5-1 to TRBJ2-1, with D possibly matching TRBD2 (5 bases). V dropped 5 bases and J dropped 5 bases, with 23 bases sitting between them. Germline CDR1 reads SGHRS; CDR2 reads YFSETQ. The CDR3 runs 17 residues. The CDR3 coding sequence is TGCGCCAGCAGTGATAGGAGGACCATTCTAGGGAACAATGAGCAGTTCTTC. This codes for CASSDRRTILGNNEQFF.